The 23 T cell receptor beta chains reported below all come from one sample, sequenced in a study of cytomegalovirus exposure and HLA in healthy donors. The PCR employed 60 Vbeta primers together with 13 Jbeta primers. Only in-frame clones appear in the TCRdb table, and some are missing; sequencing was by immunoSEQ multiplex PCR. The table lists 110,000 to 150,000 clones, roughly three quarters of them singletons. The sample consisted of PBMCs. These receptors came from a middle-aged woman in good health and CMV-seronegative.

This rearrangement joins TRBV2 to TRBJ1-4; 7 bases align to TRBD1. The CDR3 extends over 14 amino acids. The J segment lost 6 bases and the V segment lost 6 bases, leaving 7 bases of the junction unmatched. Per germline, CDR1 SNHLY and CDR2 FYNNEI. The CDR3 region is CASRNRGAYEKLFF. DNA for the CDR3: TGTGCCAGCAGGAACAGGGGCGCTTATGAAAAACTGTTTTTT.

The CDR3 loop is CASRPTPGTGGNTIYF. The DNA of the CDR3 is TGTGCCAGTAGGCCGACCCCCGGGACAGGCGGAAACACCATATATTTT. This chain joins TRBV19 and TRBJ1-3, with 8 bases that match TRBD1. This CDR3 has 16 amino acids. The trim removed 6 bases at V and 4 bases at J, leaving 11 bases unmatched. Germline CDR1 LNHDA, CDR2 SQIVND (reference sequence).

V usage is TRBV18 and J usage is TRBJ1-1, with TRBD1 identical over 7 bases. V was pared by 4 bases and J by 1 base, with 9 bases of the junction left unmatched. From germline, CDR1 is KGHSH and CDR2 LQKENI. The CDR3 spans 16 residues. The CDR3 DNA sequence: TGTGCCAGCTCACAAAACGACGGGACAGCGAACACTGAAGCTTTCTTT. It codes for CASSQNDGTANTEAFF.

CDR3 protein: CASSPTTQSYEQYF. The CDR3 nucleotides are TGCGCCAGCAGCCCGACGACACAATCCTACGAGCAGTACTTC. This chain connects TRBV5-1 to TRBJ2-7; D not certain. The germline gives CDR1 SGHRS, CDR2 YFSETQ. The CDR3 runs 14 residues. The ends were cut back, 4 bases at V and 1 base at J, with 12 bases in the middle.

The V gene is TRBV6-6, the J gene TRBJ2-1; 11 bases map to TRBD2. This CDR3 is built from 12 residues. The germline gives CDR1 MNHNY, CDR2 SVGAGI (reference sequence). After removal of 8 bases from V and 7 bases from J, the junction contained 1 base not matched to a gene. As DNA, the CDR3 is TGTGCCAGCCTAGCGGGGGGTAATGAGCAGTTCTTC. This gives the protein CASLAGGNEQFF.

The gene calls are TRBV18 and TRBJ2-3; a possible D gene is TRBD1 (6 bases). This CDR3 is built from 16 residues. V lost 0 bases and J lost 6, with 16 bases in between. The V gene's germline CDR1 is KGHSH and CDR2 LQKENI. CDR3 sequence: CASSPPAGEGSDTQYF. The CDR3 bases are TGTGCCAGCTCACCACCAGCAGGGGAAGGGTCTGATACGCAGTATTTT.

The J gene is TRBJ1-1, the V gene TRBV28; TRBD1 is a possible D gene (6 bases). With 8 bases removed from V and 6 bases from J, the gap between germline ends came to 16 bases. CDR1 is MDHEN, CDR2 SYDVKM, per germline. The CDR3 contains 13 residues. The CDR3 DNA reads as TGTGCCAGCGAGCGAGGGGGTTACGCTGAAGCTTTCTTT. Residues: CASERGGYAEAFF.

The chain combines TRBV19 with TRBJ1-1; TRBD1 might be the D (6 bases). Germline V gene data show CDR1 as LNHDA and CDR2 as SQIVND (reference sequence). The CDR3 length is 14 residues. Trimming stripped 9 bases from V and 3 bases from J, with 17 bases between. The CDR3, as DNA: TGTGCCAGCCATCCGGACAGACTATACACTGAAGCTTTCTTT. Protein sequence: CASHPDRLYTEAFF.

There are a few counts of this clone. This sequence joins TRBV19 and TRBJ1-5; 8 positions match TRBD1. Germline V gives CDR1 LNHDA, CDR2 SQIVND (reference sequence). The CDR3 length is 15 residues. J was trimmed by 7 bases and V by 7 bases; bases with no gene match: 12. In DNA form, the CDR3 reads TGTGCCAGTACCTCTCGGACAGGGTCGCAACAGCCCCAGCATTTT. It is translated as CASTSRTGSQQPQHF.

The chain is built from TRBV9 and TRBJ1-1; TRBD1 is a possible D gene (5 bases). This CDR3 spans 13 amino acids. Germline CDR1 and CDR2: SGDLS and YYNGEE. Trimming took 7 bases from V and 7 from J, leaving 17 bases between them. The CDR3 nucleotides read TGTGCCAGCTCCCCTGAGGCGGGGCGTGAAGCTTTCTTT. Its protein product is CASSPEAGREAFF.

In this sample, this clone turned up once. J is TRBJ1-1 and V is TRBV6-1; perhaps TRBD1 as D (6 bases). This CDR3 region has 14 residues. Per the germline V gene, CDR1 is MNHNS and CDR2 is SASEGT. The V gene lost 6 bases and the J gene lost 11 bases, with 22 bases spanning the gap. The CDR3 reads CASRDRPVSGGAFF. CDR3 DNA: TGTGCCAGCAGGGACAGACCCGTGAGTGGTGGGGCTTTCTTT.

The chain combines TRBV28 with TRBJ2-5; 9 nucleotides agree with TRBD1. In germline, CDR1 is MDHEN, CDR2 SYDVKM. The V segment lost 0 bases and the J segment 4 bases; nucleotides outside the gene matches: 9. CDR3 length: 17 amino acids. CDR3 sequence (DNA): TGTGCCAGCAGTTTATGGGGGGGGACAGGGAGAGGAGAGACCCAGTACTTC. Protein product: CASSLWGGTGRGETQYF. Together with reference TRBV28 and TRBJ2-5, the CDR3 gives the full variable domain: DVKVTQSSRYLVKRTGEKVFLECVQDMDHENMFWYRQDPGLGLRLIYFSYDVKMKEKGDIPEGYSVSREKKERFSLILESASTNQTSMYLCASSLWGGTGRGETQYFGPGTRLLVL.

The gene calls are TRBV4-1 and TRBJ2-1; 14 bases map to TRBD2. Germline V gene data show CDR1 as MGHRA and CDR2 as YSYEKL. The CDR3 loop spans 16 amino acids. J lost 3 bases, V lost 4 bases, and 2 bases had no gene match. The CDR3 region is CASSRLAGGGYNEQFF. CDR3 nucleotide sequence: TGCGCCAGCAGCCGACTAGCGGGAGGGGGCTACAATGAGCAGTTCTTC.

Comments on this clone: Mismatch with germline at one junction end may stem from a read error. This chain connects TRBV6-5 to TRBJ1-6; TRBD1 agrees at 7 bases. The CDR3 contains 14 residues. Looked up from germline, CDR1 is MNHEY and CDR2 is SVGAGI. CDR3 sequence reads: CASSTTGIHSPLPF. CDR3 DNA sequence: TGTGCCAGCAGCACGACAGGGATCCATTCACCCCTCCCCTTT.

V usage is TRBV6-5 and J usage is TRBJ1-1; TRBD1 aligns across 8 bases. The CDR3 covers 15 residues. The V and J ends lost 5 bases and 5 bases, in that order; junction bases with no gene match: 10. Germline V gives CDR1 MNHEY, CDR2 SVGAGI. The CDR3 spells CASSPPGQEITEAFF. As DNA, the CDR3 is TGTGCCAGCAGTCCTCCGGGACAGGAGATAACTGAAGCTTTCTTT.

The rearrangement links TRBV19 to TRBJ1-1; maybe TRBD1 (5 bases). This CDR3 region has 14 residues. V lost 4 bases and J 1 base, leaving 10 bases between the germline ends. Germline V gene sequence: CDR1 LNHDA, CDR2 SQIVND (reference sequence). In nucleotides, the CDR3 is TGTGCCAGTAGTAGGGGGGAAGGGAACACTGAAGCTTTCTTT. This gives the protein CASSRGEGNTEAFF.

The chain recombines TRBV2 with TRBJ1-2, with a tentative D call TRBD1 (5 bases). V lost 0 bases, J lost 4 bases, and 12 bases lay in between. The CDR3 consists of 15 residues. Germline CDR1 SNHLY, CDR2 FYNNEI. CDR3 sequence (DNA): TGTGCCAGCAGTGAAGCTAGCCAGGGTGTCTATGGCTACACCTTC. It yields the protein CASSEASQGVYGYTF.

This rearrangement joins TRBV5-1 to TRBJ1-2; D is undetermined. This CDR3 region has 12 residues. Germline CDR1 SGHRS, CDR2 YFSETQ. V was clipped by 0 bases and J by 4 bases, with 4 bases between them. CDR3 sequence (DNA): TGCGCCAGCAGCTTGGACACCTATGGCTACACCTTC. As protein: CASSLDTYGYTF.

V usage is TRBV4-2 and J usage is TRBJ1-6; a possible D gene is TRBD1 (5 bases). The V end lost 5 bases, the J end lost 0 bases, and 11 bases lay between the germline ends. The CDR3 consists of 16 residues. Germline CDR1 is LGHNA and CDR2 is YNFKEQ. CDR3 amino acids: CASSGDGGSYNSPLHF. CDR3 coding DNA: TGTGCCAGCAGCGGCGACGGGGGCTCCTATAATTCACCCCTCCACTTT.

The CDR3 DNA reads as TGTGCCAGCAGTTACGCGGGAGCGCCCCATGAGCAGTTCTTC. Translation: CASSYAGAPHEQFF. V and J are TRBV6-5 and TRBJ2-1; 7 bases fit TRBD2. The CDR3 loop spans 14 amino acids. From germline, CDR1 is MNHEY and CDR2 SVGAGI. The V segment lost 2 bases and the J segment 8 bases; nucleotides outside the gene matches: 6.

The chain links TRBV28 to TRBJ2-7, with 7 bases fitting TRBD1. This CDR3 contains 14 residues. Germline loops: CDR1 MDHEN, CDR2 SYDVKM. V lost 2 bases to trimming and J lost 5 bases; unmatched junction nucleotides: 6. The chain's CDR3 is CASSLTTGQDEQYF. CDR3 sequence (DNA): TGTGCCAGCAGTTTAACGACAGGGCAGGACGAGCAGTACTTC.

This chain uses TRBV29-1 with TRBJ2-7, with a possible D match to TRBD2 (5 bases). This CDR3 contains 15 residues. V lost 1 base to trimming and J lost 2 bases, with 15 bases between them. Germline V gene sequence: CDR1 SQVTM, CDR2 ANQGSEA. For the CDR3, the DNA is TGCAGCGTTGAAGGACGGGCCGGGATCCCCTACGAGCAGTACTTC. This sequence encodes CSVEGRAGIPYEQYF.

This chain connects TRBV14 to TRBJ1-1; D possibly corresponds to TRBD1 (6 bases). Germline CDR1 SGHDN, CDR2 FVKESK. The CDR3 is 16 residues long. Trimming removed 3 bases from V and 6 bases from J, with 20 bases in between. The CDR3 DNA is TGTGCCAGCAGCCATTTTTCCGGGGACAACAGCGCTGAAGCTTTCTTT. The encoded protein is CASSHFSGDNSAEAFF.